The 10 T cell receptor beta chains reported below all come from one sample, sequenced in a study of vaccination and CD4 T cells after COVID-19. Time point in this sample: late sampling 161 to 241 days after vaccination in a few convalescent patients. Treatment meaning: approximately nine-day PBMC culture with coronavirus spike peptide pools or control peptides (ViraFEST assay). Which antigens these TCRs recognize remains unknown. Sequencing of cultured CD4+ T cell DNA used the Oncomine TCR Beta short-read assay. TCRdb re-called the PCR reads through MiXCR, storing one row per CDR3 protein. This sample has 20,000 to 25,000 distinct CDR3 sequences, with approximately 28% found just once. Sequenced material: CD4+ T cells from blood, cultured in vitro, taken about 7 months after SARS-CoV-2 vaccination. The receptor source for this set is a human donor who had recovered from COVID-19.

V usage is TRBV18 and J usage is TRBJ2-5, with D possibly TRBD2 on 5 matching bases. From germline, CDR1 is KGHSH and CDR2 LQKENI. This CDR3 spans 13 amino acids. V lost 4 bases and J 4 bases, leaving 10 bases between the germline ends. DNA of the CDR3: TGTGCCAGCTCACGTCTAGGAGGAGAGACCCAGTACTTC. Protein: CASSRLGGETQYF.

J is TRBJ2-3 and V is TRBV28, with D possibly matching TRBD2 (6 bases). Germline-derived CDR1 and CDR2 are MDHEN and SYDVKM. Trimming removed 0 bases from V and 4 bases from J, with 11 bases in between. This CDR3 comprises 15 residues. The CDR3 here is CASSLWSSAPDTQYF. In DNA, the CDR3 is TGTGCCAGCAGTTTATGGTCTAGCGCGCCAGATACGCAGTATTTT.

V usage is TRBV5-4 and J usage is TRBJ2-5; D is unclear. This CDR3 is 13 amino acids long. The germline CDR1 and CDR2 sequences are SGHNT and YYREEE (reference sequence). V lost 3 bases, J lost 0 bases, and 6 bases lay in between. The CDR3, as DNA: TGTGCCAGCAGCTACACGAACCAAGAGACCCAGTACTTC. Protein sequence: CASSYTNQETQYF.

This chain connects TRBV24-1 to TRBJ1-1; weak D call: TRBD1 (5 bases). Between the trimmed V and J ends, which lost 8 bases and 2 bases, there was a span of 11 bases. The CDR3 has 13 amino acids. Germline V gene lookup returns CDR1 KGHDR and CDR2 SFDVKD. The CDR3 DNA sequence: TGTGCCACCATGGGGGGGAGCAACACTGAAGCTTTCTTT. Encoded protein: CATMGGSNTEAFF.

The CDR3 DNA reads TGCAGTGCTAGAGAGGGGAGACAGGAGACCCAGTACTTC. Translation gives CSAREGRQETQYF. The genes are TRBV20-1 and TRBJ2-5; D possibly uses TRBD1 or TRBD2 (5 bases each). Deletions cut 0 bases from V and 5 bases from J, with 10 bases between. Germline-derived CDR1 and CDR2 are DFQATT and SNEGSKA (reference sequence). This CDR3 region has 13 residues.

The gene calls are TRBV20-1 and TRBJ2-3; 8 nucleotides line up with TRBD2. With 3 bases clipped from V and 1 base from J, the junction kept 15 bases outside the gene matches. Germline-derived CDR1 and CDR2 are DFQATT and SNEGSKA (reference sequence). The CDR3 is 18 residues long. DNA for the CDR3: TGCAGTGCTAGCATTGTTAGCGGGATCCGTTACGGCACAGATACGCAGTATTTT. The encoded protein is CSASIVSGIRYGTDTQYF.

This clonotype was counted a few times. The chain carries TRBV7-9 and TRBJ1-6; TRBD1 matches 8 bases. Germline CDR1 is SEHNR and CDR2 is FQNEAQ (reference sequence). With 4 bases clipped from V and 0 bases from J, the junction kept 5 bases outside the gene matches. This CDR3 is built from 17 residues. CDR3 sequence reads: CASSWDRQSSYNSPLHF. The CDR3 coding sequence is TGTGCCAGCAGCTGGGACAGGCAGAGCTCCTATAATTCACCCCTCCACTTT. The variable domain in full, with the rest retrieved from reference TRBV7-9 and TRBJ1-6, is DTGVSQNPRHKITKRGQNVTFRCDPISEHNRLYWYRQTLGQGPEFLTYFQNEAQLEKSRLLSDRFSAERPKGSFSTLEIQRTEQGDSAMYLCASSWDRQSSYNSPLHFGNGTRLTVT.

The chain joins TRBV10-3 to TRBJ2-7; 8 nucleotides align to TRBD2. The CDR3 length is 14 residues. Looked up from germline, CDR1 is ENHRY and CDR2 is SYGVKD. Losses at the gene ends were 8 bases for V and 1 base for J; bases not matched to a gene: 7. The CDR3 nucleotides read TGTGCCATCGGTTGGGCGGGAGGATCCTACGAGCAGTACTTC. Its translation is CAIGWAGGSYEQYF.

In nucleotides, the CDR3 is TGCGCCAGCAGCCCACTGTTGGGTGGGAGGCGAGGCGAGCAGTACTTC. Its protein product is CASSPLLGGRRGEQYF. V gene TRBV4-1 combines with J gene TRBJ2-7, with D perhaps TRBD2 (6 bases). CDR3 length: 16 residues. Germline-derived CDR1 and CDR2 are MGHRA and YSYEKL. Trimming left V 4 bases short and J 6 bases short, with 22 bases between.

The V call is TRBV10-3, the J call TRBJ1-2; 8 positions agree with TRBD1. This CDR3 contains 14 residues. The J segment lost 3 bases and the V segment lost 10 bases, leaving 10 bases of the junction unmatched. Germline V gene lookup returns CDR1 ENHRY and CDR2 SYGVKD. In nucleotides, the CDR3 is TGTGCCAACGCACAATCAGGGGGCTACTATGGCTACACCTTC. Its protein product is CANAQSGGYYGYTF.